This is a list of T cell receptor gamma chains from one sample in a study of human gamma delta and Vdelta1 T cells. TCRdb re-called the PCR reads with CATT. The repertoire holds fewer than 300 gamma-chain clones, 10% to 12% seen once, with less than 30% in the top ten. The sample was Vdelta1 gamma-delta T cells from blood. The receptors here all came from a human donor in good health. CDR3s include the opening cysteine and the closing phenylalanine or tryptophan. Each record gives: V gene, clone size, J gene, CDR3 DNA, CDR3 protein. Size values are once, few and many counts, or a class for expanded clones, and some rows have none.

>TRGV5|hyperexpanded|TRGJ1/TRGJ2
TGTGCCACCTGGGACGACTGGGCGGGGTATAAGAAACTCTTT
CATWDDWAGYKKLF
>TRGV2|few|TRGJ1/TRGJ2
TGTGCCACCTGGGAGGGGGCAAATTATTATAAGAAACTCTTT
CATWEGANYYKKLF
>TRGV3|NA|TRGJ1/TRGJ2
TGTGCCACCTGGGACAGGCCGGGAAAGAAACTCTTT
CATWDRPGKKLF
>TRGV8|large|TRGJ1/TRGJ2
TGTGCCACCTGGGATATAAATTATAAGAAACTCTTT
CATWDINYKKLF
>TRGV10|NA|TRGJP1
TGTGCTGCCTTAGCTGGTTGGTTCAAGATATTT
CAALAGWFKIF
>TRGV3|few|TRGJ1/TRGJ2
TGTGCCACCTGGGACAGGCCGATTGGAATATATTATAAGAAACTCTTT
CATWDRPIGIYYKKLF
>TRGV10|large|TRGJ1/TRGJ2
TGTGCTGCGTGGGAAAAGTATTATAAGAAACTCTTT
CAAWEKYYKKLF
>TRGV8|large|TRGJP1
TGTGCCACCTGGGATATCACTGGTTGGTTCAAGATATTT
CATWDITGWFKIF
>TRGV3|few|TRGJP2
TGTGCCACCTGGGACAGGCATTGGAGTAGTGATTGGATCAAGACGTTT
CATWDRHWSSDWIKTF
>TRGV2|large|TRGJ1/TRGJ2
TGTGCCACCTGGGACGGAGTGAATTATTATAAGAAACTCTTT
CATWDGVNYYKKLF
>TRGV2|NA|TRGJ1/TRGJ2
TGTGCCACCTGGGACGGGCGGAATTATAAGAAACTCTTT
CATWDGRNYKKLF
>TRGV2|large|TRGJP1
TGTGCCACCTGGGACGCGATGGGTTACATAGGTTGGTTCAAGATATTT
CATWDAMGYIGWFKIF
>TRGV9|hyperexpanded|TRGJ1/TRGJ2
TGTGCCTTGTGGGACCTTAAAGGTATTAAGAAACTCTTT
CALWDLKGIKKLF
>TRGV5|large|TRGJ1/TRGJ2
TGTGCCACCTGGGTGAGGAATTATTATAAGAAACTCTTT
CATWVRNYYKKLF
>TRGV8|large|TRGJP1
TGTGCCACCTGGGATATTACTGGTTGGTTCAAGATATTT
CATWDITGWFKIF
>TRGV8|NA|TRGJP2
TGTGCCACCTGGGATAGACCGCTGGGGATCAAGACGTTT
CATWDRPLGIKTF
>TRGV3|NA|TRGJ1/TRGJ2
TGTGCACCTGGGACTTCTTATAAGAAACTCTTT
CAPGTSYKKLF
>TRGV5|NA|TRGJ1/TRGJ2
TGTGCCACCTGGGACAGGCCTGAATATAAGAAACTCTTT
CATWDRPEYKKLF
>TRGV10|NA|TRGJ1/TRGJ2
TGTGCTGCGTGGGATTCAGGTTATAAGAAACTCTTT
CAAWDSGYKKLF
>TRGV2|large|TRGJP2
TGTGCCACCTGGGACGGCCACACGCCCAGGAGCGATTGGATCAAGACGTTT
CATWDGHTPRSDWIKTF
>TRGV2|large|TRGJ1/TRGJ2
TGTGCCACCTGGGACGGGCCAAGATATAAGAAACTCTTT
CATWDGPRYKKLF
>TRGV2|hyperexpanded|TRGJP1
TGTGCCACCTGGAAAGATACCACTGGTTGGTTCAAGATATTT
CATWKDTTGWFKIF
>TRGV2|hyperexpanded|TRGJP1
TGTGCCACCTGGGACGGGCGAACCACTGGTTGGTTCAAGATATTT
CATWDGRTTGWFKIF
>TRGV4|large|TRGJ1/TRGJ2
TGTGCCACCTGGGAAGGGGTTTATAAGAAACTCTTT
CATWEGVYKKLF
>TRGV3|large|TRGJP2
TGTGCCACCTGGGACAGGCCGGGTTGGATCAAGACGTTT
CATWDRPGWIKTF
>TRGV9|NA|TRGJ1/TRGJ2
TGTGCCTTGTGGGAGAGGGATTATTATAAGAAACTCTTT
CALWERDYYKKLF
>TRGV4|large|TRGJ1/TRGJ2
TGTGCCACCTGGGACATTGCCATTTATTATAAGAAACTCTTT
CATWDIAIYYKKLF
>TRGV4|large|TRGJ1/TRGJ2
TGTGCCACCTGGGATGGGCGCGAGAAACTCTTT
CATWDGREKLF
>TRGV2|few|TRGJP1
TGTGCCACCGATACCACTGGTTGGTTCAAGATATTT
CATDTTGWFKIF
>TRGV2|hyperexpanded|TRGJ1/TRGJ2
TGTGCCACCTGGGACGGGCTTTTTTTT
CATWDGLFF
>TRGV4|large|TRGJ1/TRGJ2
TGTGCCACCTGGGGCCCGGCCATAAGTAGTTATTATAAGAAACTCTTT
CATWGPAISSYYKKLF
>TRGV8|large|TRGJ1/TRGJ2
TGTGCCACCTGGGATAGCTATAAGAAACTCTTT
CATWDSYKKLF
>TRGV2|large|TRGJ1/TRGJ2
TGTGCCACCTGGGACGGGGGAACGCCGGTAAGGAAACTCTTT
CATWDGGTPVRKLF
>TRGV3|large|TRGJ1/TRGJ2
TGTGCCACCTGGGACTTTTCGGAGAAACTCTTT
CATWDFSEKLF
>TRGV9|few|TRGJ1/TRGJ2
TGTGCCTTGTGGGAGGTTACCAGGAAACTCTTT
CALWEVTRKLF
>TRGV8|large|TRGJ1/TRGJ2
TGTGCCACCTGGGATAGCCTTGGTTATTATTATAAGAAACTCTTT
CATWDSLGYYYKKLF
>TRGV11|hyperexpanded|TRGJP2
NA
CTTVPAFDHDWIKTF
>TRGV8|few|TRGJP1
TGTGCCACCTGGGATGCTTTGAATACCACTGGTTGGTTCAAGATATTT
CATWDALNTTGWFKIF
>TRGV3|hyperexpanded|TRGJ1/TRGJ2
TGTGCCACCTGGGACAGGCGGGGGAATTATTATAAGAAACTCTTT
CATWDRRGNYYKKLF
>TRGV9|hyperexpanded|TRGJ1/TRGJ2
TGTGCCTTGTGGGAGGTATTAGAGTATAAGAAACTCTTT
CALWEVLEYKKLF
>TRGV8|large|TRGJ1/TRGJ2
TGTGCCACCTGGGACACCAATTATTATAAGAAACTCTTT
CATWDTNYYKKLF
>TRGV4|NA|TRGJP2
TGTGCCCCCTGGGATGGGCCAAGTGATTGGATCAAGACGTTT
CAPWDGPSDWIKTF
>TRGV4|few|TRGJ1/TRGJ2
TGTGCCACCTGGGATGAATATAAGAAACTCTTT
CATWDEYKKLF
>TRGV9|NA|TRGJ1/TRGJ2
TGTGCCTTGTGGGAGCCTTCGAAGTATTATAAGAAACTCTTT
CALWEPSKYYKKLF
>TRGV4|large|TRGJ1/TRGJ2
TGTGCCACCTGGGACGCCCGGAATTATTATAAGAAACTCTTT
CATWDARNYYKKLF
>TRGV4|large|TRGJ1/TRGJ2
TGTGCCACCTGGGAATTATCGAATTATTATAAGAAACTCTTT
CATWELSNYYKKLF
>TRGV2|large|TRGJ1/TRGJ2
TGTGCCACCTGGGACGGGCTTTTTTTAGGGGAAGGGGCTATCTATTATAAGAAACTCTTT
CATWDGLFLGEGAIYYKKLF